The T cell receptor (beta chain) under discussion was sequenced for a study of spatial heterogeneity in lung cancer. TCRdb re-called the 5' RACE reads with MiXCR, one entry per CDR3 protein. This sample yields 30,000 to 45,000 distinct CDR3 sequences, of which roughly 7.2% are seen a single time; around 30% belongs to the top ten. Time point meaning: sample taken at primary tumor resection. The CDR3 spans 11 residues. Germline CDR1 and CDR2: SQVTM and ANQGSEA. The V gene lost 0 bases and the J gene lost 6 bases, with 2 bases spanning the gap. This clonotype was recorded many times. The source is a female donor with early-stage non-small cell lung cancer. V and J are TRBV29-1 and TRBJ2-2, with no clear D. The sample in question was PBMCs, obtained at surgery. DNA of the CDR3: TGCAGCGTTGAAGACCCCGGGGAGCTGTTTTTT. Translating gives CSVEDPGELFF.